The source of this TCR beta chain is a study of blood T cell repertoires in COVID-19. At the level of the study: The samples span acute and convalescent COVID-19 from the United States, Italy and Spain.

The CDR3 is made up of 18 amino acids. After removal of 0 bases from V and 3 bases from J, the junction contained 11 bases not matched to a gene. Germline V CDR1 and CDR2: SGHKS, YYEKEE (reference sequence). The repertoire was sequenced with immunoSEQ multiplex PCR; TCRdb's copy has only in-frame clones and lacks some. The table shows about 95,000 clones, with approximately 80% occurring only once. The chain is built from TRBV5-5 and TRBJ2-2; 7 bases align to TRBD2. The sample was peripheral blood. The TCR was taken from an elderly man with COVID-19, enrolled during active disease. DNA for the CDR3: TGTGCCAGCAGCTTGGTATTTGTGGGAGGGCCTGACACCGGGGAGCTGTTTTTT. Translating gives CASSLVFVGGPDTGELFF. The full variable domain, completed using reference TRBV5-5 and TRBJ2-2, is DAGVTQSPTHLIKTRGQQVTLRCSPISGHKSVSWYQQVLGQGPQFIFQYYEKEERGRGNFPDRFSARQFPNYSSELNVNALLLGDSALYLCASSLVFVGGPDTGELFFGEGSRLTVL.